The next 4 T cell receptor beta chains were all read from a single sample in a study of circulating CD8 cells and anti-PD-1 response in melanoma. Sorting of live CD3+CD8+TCRalphabeta+ cells by PD-1 and/or TIGIT gave four subsets. Using approximately 14 ng of total RNA, TCR libraries were made with the QIAseq Immune Repertoire TCR panel. TCRdb itself ran the reads through MiXCR, one entry per CDR3 protein. The sample lists some 410 distinct CDR3 sequences; around 4.5% were seen once. Sequenced material: CD8+ T cells from PBMCs, taken at baseline or after one month of anti-PD-1 therapy (not recorded which). These receptors all stem from a human donor with melanoma.

By share, this clonotype ranks as large. The J gene is TRBJ2-1, the V gene TRBV28, with TRBD2 matching over 7 bases. V lost 6 bases to trimming and J lost 9 bases; unmatched junction nucleotides: 2. The CDR3 contains 11 residues. Germline V gene data show CDR1 as MDHEN and CDR2 as SYDVKM. CDR3 coding DNA: TGTGCCAGCAGCACTAGCGTTGAGCAGTTCTTC. It specifies CASSTSVEQFF.

This clonotype showed up just a few times. The chain employs TRBV19 and TRBJ2-7; 8 bases match TRBD1. The germline CDR1 and CDR2 sequences are LNHDA and SQIVND (reference sequence). CDR3 length equals 13 residues. With V trimmed by 5 bases and J by 3 bases, 3 bases remained unmatched. DNA of the CDR3: TGTGCCAGTAGTGCGGGACAGGACTACGAGCAGTACTTC. Its translation: CASSAGQDYEQYF.

The chain combines TRBV19 with TRBJ2-2, with D uncertain. V was cut by 11 bases and J by 4 bases, with 11 bases left in between. The CDR3 runs to 12 residues. In germline, CDR1 is LNHDA, CDR2 SQIVND (reference sequence). In nucleotides, the CDR3 is TGTGCCGCCAGACGTGGCACCGGGGAGCTGTTTTTT. This translates into CAARRGTGELFF.

In its sample, this clonotype is medium-sized. The chain couples TRBV7-2 to TRBJ2-6, with 10 bases matching TRBD1. Germline-derived CDR1 and CDR2 are SGHTA and FQGNSA. The V and J ends lost 5 bases and 2 bases, in that order; junction bases with no gene match: 3. The CDR3 consists of 16 residues. The CDR3 here is CASSTTGGTGANVLTF. CDR3 nucleotide sequence: TGTGCCAGCAGCACGACAGGGGGCACTGGGGCCAACGTCCTGACTTTC.